This T cell receptor beta chain was captured in a study of T cell responses to AZD1222 COVID-19 vaccine. Notes on the study in general: Only five or six AZD1222 recipients were seropositive at baseline. Spike was spanned by vaccine-associated CD4 TCRs, which were dominant at 160-218 and 743-854.

Only in-frame clones appear in the TCRdb table, and some are missing; sequencing was by immunoSEQ multiplex PCR. The table includes about 130,000 clones, 88% detected once. Germline V gene data show CDR1 as LGHDT and CDR2 as YNNKEL (reference sequence). V was trimmed by 4 bases and J by 9 bases, leaving 13 bases between them. The CDR3 is 13 residues long. As for this clone: Its antigen remains unidentified.

The TCR comes from an adult in good health. The chain is built from TRBV3-1 (or the pseudogene TRBV3-2) and TRBJ2-1; D is possibly TRBD1 or TRBD2 (5 bases each). Source: peripheral blood, taken on day 0 of AZD1222 vaccination. The CDR3 DNA is TGTGCCAGCAGCCGTACCACAGGAGGTGAGCAGTTCTTC. Translating gives CASSRTTGGEQFF.